These 5 T cell receptor beta chains originate from one sample sequenced in a study of T cells in Graves' hyperthyroidism and ophthalmopathy. RNA transcripts provided the source from which TCR beta CDR3 regions were amplified. An initial round of RT-PCR targeting the TCR CDR3 relied on the HTBI primer set. TCRdb passed the multiplex PCR reads through MiXCR, listing each CDR3 protein once. Here the sample spans about 610,000 distinct CDR3 sequences, about 16% being singletons. Sample: blood. These receptors were obtained from a woman aged 40 to 50 with Graves' ophthalmopathy.

Many counts were recorded for this clonotype. The genes are TRBV7-9 and TRBJ2-3; 11 bases align to TRBD2. The germline CDR1 and CDR2 sequences are SEHNR and FQNEAQ (reference sequence). J gave up 3 bases and V 4 bases, and 6 bases lay outside the gene matches. This CDR3 is built from 16 residues. The CDR3 nucleotides are TGTGCCAGCAGCTCCAGTTTAGCGGGAGGGACAGATACGCAGTATTTT. Protein sequence: CASSSSLAGGTDTQYF. Complete variable domain (other parts from reference TRBV7-9 and TRBJ2-3): DTGVSQNPRHKITKRGQNVTFRCDPISEHNRLYWYRQTLGQGPEFLTYFQNEAQLEKSRLLSDRFSAERPKGSFSTLEIQRTEQGDSAMYLCASSSSLAGGTDTQYFGPGTRLTVL.

Here the CDR3 DNA reads TGTGCCAGCAGCTCCCAGTCGGCGGGGGGAGTGAAGGCGCAGTACTTC. Its translation: CASSSQSAGGVKAQYF. The chain combines TRBV7-8 with TRBJ2-7; TRBD2 matches at 8 bases. This CDR3 spans 16 amino acids. V shed 4 bases, J shed 9 bases, and the junction held 17 bases outside the gene matches. The germline V gene encodes CDR1 SGHVS and CDR2 FQNEAQ.

The genes are TRBV6-5 and TRBJ1-5; a possible D gene is TRBD1 (5 bases). The CDR3 is 15 residues long. The germline CDR1 and CDR2 sequences are MNHEY and SVGAGI. V lost 0 bases, J lost 4 bases, and 10 bases lay in between. The CDR3 spells CASSYSRDRNQPQHF. The CDR3, as DNA: TGTGCCAGCAGTTACTCGAGAGACAGAAATCAGCCCCAGCATTTT.

This clonotype was seen at least ten times. The genes are TRBV3-1 and TRBJ2-5; D is perhaps TRBD1 (5 bases). The length of the CDR3 is 13 residues. Trimming stripped 8 bases from V and 2 bases from J, with 12 bases between. Germline V CDR1 and CDR2: LGHDT, YNNKEL (reference sequence). Written as DNA, the CDR3 is TGTGCCAGCGGCCGACAGACTCAAGAGACCCAGTACTTC. Translating gives CASGRQTQETQYF.

The count of this clonotype is one. V usage is TRBV10-3 and J usage is TRBJ1-1; D is possibly TRBD1 (6 bases). The CDR3 length is 15 residues. Deletions cut 2 bases from V and 1 base from J, with 11 bases between. The germline CDR1 and CDR2 sequences are ENHRY and SYGVKD. CDR3: CAISEPDSGNTEAFF. DNA for the CDR3: TGTGCCATCAGTGAGCCGGACAGCGGGAACACTGAAGCTTTCTTT.